The 13 T cell receptor beta chains given below trace back to one sample, sequenced in a study of T cell responses to AZD1222 COVID-19 vaccine. Some clones are missing from TCRdb's copy, which holds only in-frame ones; the method was immunoSEQ multiplex PCR. This table holds 97,000 or so clones, around 86% found once. The specimen was peripheral blood, collected on day 0 of AZD1222 vaccination. The receptors derive from an adult in good health.

The chain recombines TRBV6-2 or TRBV6-3 with TRBJ2-5, with 11 bases lining up with TRBD2. Germline CDR1 and CDR2: MNHEY and SVGEGT. CDR3 size: 16 residues. V lost 6 bases and J lost 5; bases outside the gene matches: 11. The CDR3 bases are TGTGCCAGCAGCCCTGTTAGCGGGAGGGCCCGGGAGACCCAGTACTTC. Translated: CASSPVSGRARETQYF.

V and J are TRBV7-3 and TRBJ2-3; D may be TRBD2 (6 bases). V lost 5 bases, J lost 3 bases, and 15 bases lay in between. Germline CDR1 reads SGHTA; CDR2 reads FQGTGA. This CDR3 is built from 15 residues. CDR3 nucleotides: TGTGCCAGCAGCGAGAGGGTGGGGGGAACAGATACGCAGTATTTT. It is translated as CASSERVGGTDTQYF.

The chain combines TRBV5-1 with TRBJ2-7; D possibly corresponds to TRBD2 (7 bases). V lost 0 bases and J 3 bases, leaving 10 bases between the germline ends. This CDR3 is built from 14 residues. From germline, CDR1 is SGHRS and CDR2 YFSETQ. The CDR3 loop is CASSLEGGLYEQYF. In nucleotides, the CDR3 is TGCGCCAGCAGCTTGGAGGGGGGGCTCTACGAGCAGTACTTC.

This chain connects TRBV7-9 to TRBJ2-3; D is ambiguous. The CDR3 covers 15 residues. Germline CDR1 and CDR2: SEHNR and FQNEAQ (reference sequence). The V and J ends lost 2 bases and 2 bases respectively, with 11 bases between them. As DNA, the CDR3 is TGTGCCAGCAGCTTAAGATCCCAGTTCACAGATACGCAGTATTTT. This translates into CASSLRSQFTDTQYF.

The chain uses TRBV4-2 and TRBJ2-2; 7 nucleotides line up with TRBD1. The trim removed 3 bases at V and 0 bases at J, leaving 4 bases unmatched. Germline-derived CDR1 and CDR2 are LGHNA and YNFKEQ. This CDR3 contains 16 residues. The CDR3 DNA reads TGTGCCAGCAGCCATGTGGGGACAGCGAACACCGGGGAGCTGTTTTTT. Encoded protein: CASSHVGTANTGELFF.

This sequence joins TRBV18 and TRBJ1-5; D is uncertain. This CDR3 region has 17 residues. Germline CDR1 is KGHSH and CDR2 is LQKENI. With 5 bases removed from V and 2 bases from J, the gap between germline ends came to 19 bases. The CDR3 reads CASSATSAGLGNQPQHF. The DNA of the CDR3 is TGTGCCAGCTCAGCCACCTCCGCAGGTTTGGGCAATCAGCCCCAGCATTTT.

This sequence joins TRBV11-2 and TRBJ2-6; D perhaps matches TRBD1 (7 bases). There are 16 residues in the CDR3. CDR1 and CDR2 (germline): SGHAT, FQNNGV. The V and J ends lost 3 bases and 2 bases respectively, with 11 bases between them. The CDR3 reads CASSFRGATGANVLTF. In DNA, the CDR3 is TGTGCCAGCAGCTTCAGGGGGGCGACTGGGGCCAACGTCCTGACTTTC.

V usage is TRBV27 and J usage is TRBJ2-3; a possible D gene is TRBD2 (5 bases). CDR1 MNHEY and CDR2 SMNVEV come from the germline V gene (reference sequence). V lost 3 bases to trimming and J lost 10 bases, with 11 bases between them. This CDR3 spans 12 amino acids. This CDR3 reads CASSLLGDAQYF. DNA for the CDR3: TGTGCCAGCAGTTTGCTCGGGGATGCGCAGTATTTT.

J is TRBJ2-2 and V is TRBV6-2 or TRBV6-3, with no clear D. With 3 bases removed from V and 0 bases from J, the gap between germline ends came to 2 bases. This CDR3 is built from 13 residues. Germline assignment: CDR1 MNHEY and CDR2 SVGEGT. The CDR3 DNA is TGTGCCAGCAGTTATACGAACACCGGGGAGCTGTTTTTT. This gives the protein CASSYTNTGELFF.

The chain combines TRBV4-2 with TRBJ1-4; TRBD1 matches 8 bases. The germline V gene encodes CDR1 LGHNA and CDR2 YNFKEQ. The CDR3 sequence is 16 residues long. V was clipped by 0 bases and J by 7 bases; unmatched bases: 7. The CDR3 nucleotides are TGTGCCAGCAGCCAAGATCCAGGGGGCTATGGTGAAAAACTGTTTTTT. It specifies CASSQDPGGYGEKLFF.

The chain links TRBV19 to TRBJ1-6, with D perhaps matching TRBD1 (6 bases). The CDR3 runs to 18 residues. Per the germline V gene, CDR1 is LNHDA and CDR2 is SQIVND (reference sequence). The V end was cut by 4 bases, the J end by 2 bases, with 18 bases between. The CDR3 DNA sequence: TGTGCCAGTAGTAACCTTCCGCCGACAGGTACCTATAATTCACCCCTCCACTTT. It encodes CASSNLPPTGTYNSPLHF.

The CDR3 DNA sequence: TGTGCCAGCATTGGGGAGCTGTTTTTT. Its translation: CASIGELFF. This chain links TRBV27 with TRBJ2-2; D is uncertain. The CDR3 runs to 9 residues. The ends were cut back, 7 bases at V and 8 bases at J, with 2 bases in the middle. Germline CDR1 is MNHEY and CDR2 is SMNVEV (reference sequence).

In this sample, this clone turned up once. This sequence joins TRBV12-3 or TRBV12-4 and TRBJ2-1; D is perhaps TRBD1 (6 bases). V lost 10 bases and J lost 1, with 11 bases in between. The CDR3 extends over 13 amino acids. CDR3 in DNA: TGTGCCACCCAAAGGGGGTCCTACAATGAGCAGTTCTTC. This translates into CATQRGSYNEQFF.